Reported below is one T cell receptor beta chain. Its specificity is unknown. The PCR employed 60 Vbeta primers together with 13 Jbeta primers. Assay used: immunoSEQ multiplex PCR; TCRdb lists only in-frame clones, some missing. The sample contains around 91,000 clones, 64% of which appear only once. The entry originates in a study of cytomegalovirus exposure and HLA in healthy donors. Study-wide results and limits: Analysis performed later found more than 15,000 TCR beta sequences associated with HLA alleles at 0.05 false discovery rate. Reportedly, a later analysis found an Asian-associated ancestry cluster had fewer N-insertions than the approximately 670-donor mean.

V was cut by 4 bases and J by 7 bases, with 13 bases left in between. Germline V gene data show CDR1 as LGHNA and CDR2 as YNFKEQ. The length of the CDR3 is 13 residues. Healthy bone marrow donors made up the cohort. The TCR was taken from a human donor in good health. The J gene is TRBJ1-1, the V gene TRBV4-2, with a tentative D call TRBD1 (5 bases). Sequences were obtained from PBMCs. DNA of the CDR3: TGTGCCAGCAGCCCAACAACGACAGTTGAAGCTTTCTTT. It is translated as CASSPTTTVEAFF.